This section outlines one T cell receptor beta chain sequence together with its context. The data were produced by immunoSEQ multiplex PCR, yet TCRdb's version contains in-frame clones alone and is incomplete. The table has roughly 70,000 clones, 80% to 90% seen once; the top ten hold 2.9%. The CDR3 has 16 residues. The J segment lost 5 bases and the V segment lost 0 bases, leaving 7 bases of the junction unmatched. Time point specified: baseline, week 1 (first vaccination visit). The sample's treatment: pre-vaccination baseline after standard-of-care therapy. The sample belongs to a study of a mutant IDH1 vaccine in newly diagnosed glioma.

This sequence was found in a man aged 25-45 years with glioma. The sample was PBMCs, taken from a glioma patient treated with radiotherapy, temozolomide or both. The chain carries TRBV23-1 and TRBJ1-5, with 7 nucleotides matching TRBD1. TRBV23-1 carries the ORF label, with uncertain function. CDR3 residues: CASSQSTGMRDQPQHF. The DNA of the CDR3 is TGCGCCAGCAGTCAATCGACAGGGATGAGGGATCAGCCCCAGCATTTT.